The sequence of this TCR beta chain was determined in a study of blood T cell repertoires in COVID-19. Study in general: Samples representing acute and convalescent COVID-19 were sourced from the United States, Italy and Spain. Sample material is recorded as cDNA or gDNA derived from T cells, B-cell-depleted T cells, or PBMCs.

The CDR3 runs 13 residues. Losses at the gene ends were 5 bases for V and 5 bases for J; bases not matched to a gene: 5. Germline V gene lookup returns CDR1 SGHNT and CDR2 YENEEA. In the authors' workflow: Amplification from reference gene primers served as the basis for estimated nucleated cell counts. Sequenced by immunoSEQ multiplex PCR; TCRdb stores in-frame clones only, minus some. V, J and clone size were drawn from that table, and D and trimming were deduced from the DNA. The table has roughly 50,000 clones, under 90% seen once. This chain connects TRBV11-3 to TRBJ2-7; 8 bases align to TRBD2. The sequenced sample consisted of peripheral blood. This sequence was found in a human donor in a cohort sampled during active COVID-19. The CDR3 region has the DNA TGTGCCAGCAGCCTAGGACTAGCAAACGAGCAGTACTTC. It is translated as CASSLGLANEQYF.